The rows below give T cell receptor beta chains drawn from one sample of a study of CD8+ T cells in alopecia areata. Profiling relied on immunoSEQ multiplex PCR, and the TCRdb table lists in-frame clones only, not all of them. Of 4,500 to 7,000 clones in the sample, 71% were seen once. Here the sequenced sample was skin, taken at week 24, from a patient treated with tofacitinib. The receptors here all came from a human donor with alopecia areata. CDR3s include the opening cysteine and the closing phenylalanine or tryptophan. A D gene is named only where the DNA matches it firmly. Part of the rows lack a size; the others show once, few, many or a class for expanded clones.

v_call	j_call	clone_size	d_call	cdr3_aa	cdr3_nt
TRBV27	TRBJ2-1	-	-	CASSFSWPPNHNEQFF	TGTGCCAGCAGTTTTTCGTGGCCGCCCAACCACAATGAGCAGTTCTTC
TRBV6-5	TRBJ1-2	-	TRBD1	CASRDGTDSYTF	TGTGCCAGCAGAGACGGGACAGACTCTTACACCTTC
TRBV27	TRBJ1-6	-	-	CASSLYRDNSPLHF	TGTGCCAGCAGTTTGTACAGGGATAATTCACCCCTCCACTTT
TRBV5-1	TRBJ2-5	-	-	CASSLPPVETQYF	TGCGCCAGCAGCCTGCCCCCCGTCGAGACCCAGTACTTC
TRBV4-1	TRBJ2-7	-	TRBD1	CASSPGGTGGIEQYF	TGCGCCAGCAGCCCGGGGGGGACAGGGGGAATCGAGCAGTACTTC
TRBV5-1	TRBJ1-5	-	-	CASSLGGYNQPQHF	TGCGCCAGCAGCTTGGGGGGTTACAATCAGCCCCAGCATTTT
TRBV2	TRBJ2-1	few	TRBD2	CAKGMVAGYNEQFF	TGTGCCAAGGGGATGGTAGCGGGTTACAATGAGCAGTTCTTC
TRBV4-3	TRBJ2-2	-	-	CASSQDRWGGRAGELFF	TGCGCCAGCAGCCAAGATCGTTGGGGAGGTCGGGCCGGGGAGCTGTTTTTT
TRBV18	TRBJ2-7	-	-	CASSPSIQAYEQYF	TGTGCCAGCTCACCAAGCATCCAGGCCTACGAGCAGTACTTC
TRBV5-4	TRBJ1-1	-	-	CASSLGGQANMNTEAFF	TGTGCCAGCAGCTTGGGGGGGCAGGCGAATATGAACACTGAAGCTTTCTTT
TRBV18	TRBJ2-5	once	-	CASSLEWDGLQETQYF	TGTGCCAGCTCACTAGAGTGGGACGGATTACAAGAGACCCAGTACTTC
TRBV5-1	TRBJ1-1	-	TRBD1	CASSLALRGPDTEASF	TGCGCCAGCAGCTTGGCGCTCAGGGGGCCTGACACTGAAGCTTCCTTT
TRBV18	TRBJ1-2	-	-	CASSRTDNYGYTF	TGTGCCAGCTCACGTACAGATAACTATGGCTACACCTTC
TRBV7-2	TRBJ2-3	few	-	CASVPRGSTDTQYF	TGTGCCAGCGTTCCACGGGGTTCCACAGATACGCAGTATTTT